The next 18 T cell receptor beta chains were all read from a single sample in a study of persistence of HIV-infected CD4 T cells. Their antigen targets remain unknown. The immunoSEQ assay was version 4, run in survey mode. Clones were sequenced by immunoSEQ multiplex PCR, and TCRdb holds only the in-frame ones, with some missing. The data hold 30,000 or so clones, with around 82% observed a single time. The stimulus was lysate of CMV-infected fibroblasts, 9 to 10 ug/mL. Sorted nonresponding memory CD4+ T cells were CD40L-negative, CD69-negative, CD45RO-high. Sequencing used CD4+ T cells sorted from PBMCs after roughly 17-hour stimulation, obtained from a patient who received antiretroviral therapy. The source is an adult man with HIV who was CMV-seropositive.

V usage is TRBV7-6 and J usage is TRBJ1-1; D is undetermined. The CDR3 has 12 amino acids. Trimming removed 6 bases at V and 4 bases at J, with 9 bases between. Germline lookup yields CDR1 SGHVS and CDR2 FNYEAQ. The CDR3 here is CASSFLGTEAFF. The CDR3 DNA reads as TGTGCCAGCAGTTTTTTGGGCACTGAAGCTTTCTTT.

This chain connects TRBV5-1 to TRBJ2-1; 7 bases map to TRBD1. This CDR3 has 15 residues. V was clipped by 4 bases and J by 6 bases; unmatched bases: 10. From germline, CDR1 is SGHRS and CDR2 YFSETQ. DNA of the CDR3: TGCGCCAGCAGCCCCTACGGGGACAGAACCAATGAGCAGTTCTTC. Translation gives CASSPYGDRTNEQFF. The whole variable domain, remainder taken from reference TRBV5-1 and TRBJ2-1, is KAGVTQTPRYLIKTRGQQVTLSCSPISGHRSVSWYQQTPGQGLQFLFEYFSETQRNKGNFPGRFSGRQFSNSRSEMNVSTLELGDSALYLCASSPYGDRTNEQFFGPGTRLTVL.

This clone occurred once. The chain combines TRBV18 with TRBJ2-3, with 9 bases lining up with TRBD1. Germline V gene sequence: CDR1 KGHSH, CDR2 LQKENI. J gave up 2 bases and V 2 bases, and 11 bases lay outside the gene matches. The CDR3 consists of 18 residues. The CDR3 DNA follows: TGTGCCAGCTCACCAGTTAAGGTGGACAGGGGCCTCACAGATACGCAGTATTTT. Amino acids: CASSPVKVDRGLTDTQYF.

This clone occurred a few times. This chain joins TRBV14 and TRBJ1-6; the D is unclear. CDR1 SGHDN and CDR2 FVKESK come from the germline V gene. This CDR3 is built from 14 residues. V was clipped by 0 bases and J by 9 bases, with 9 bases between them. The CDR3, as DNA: TGTGCCAGCAGCCAAGATTTCAGTGGTTCACCCCTCCACTTT. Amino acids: CASSQDFSGSPLHF.

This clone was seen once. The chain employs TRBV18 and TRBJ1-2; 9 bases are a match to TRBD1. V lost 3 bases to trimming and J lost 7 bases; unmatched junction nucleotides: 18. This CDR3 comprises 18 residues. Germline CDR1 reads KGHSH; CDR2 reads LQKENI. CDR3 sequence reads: CASSPRTETGTGSSGYTF. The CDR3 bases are TGTGCCAGCTCACCGCGAACCGAAACCGGGACAGGGTCGAGTGGCTACACCTTC.

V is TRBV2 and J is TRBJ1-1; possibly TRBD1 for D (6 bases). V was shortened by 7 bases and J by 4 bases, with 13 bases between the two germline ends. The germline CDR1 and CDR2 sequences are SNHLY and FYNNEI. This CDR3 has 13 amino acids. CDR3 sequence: CASTEGGTTEAFF. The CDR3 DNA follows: TGTGCCAGCACCGAAGGGGGGACCACTGAAGCTTTCTTT.

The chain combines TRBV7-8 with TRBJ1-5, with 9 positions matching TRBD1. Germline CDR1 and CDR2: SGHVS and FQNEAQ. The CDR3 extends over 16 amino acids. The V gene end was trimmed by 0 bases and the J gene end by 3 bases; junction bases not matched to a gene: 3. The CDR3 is CASSLAGQGSNQPQHF. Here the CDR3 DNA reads TGTGCCAGCAGCTTAGCGGGACAGGGTTCCAATCAGCCCCAGCATTTT.

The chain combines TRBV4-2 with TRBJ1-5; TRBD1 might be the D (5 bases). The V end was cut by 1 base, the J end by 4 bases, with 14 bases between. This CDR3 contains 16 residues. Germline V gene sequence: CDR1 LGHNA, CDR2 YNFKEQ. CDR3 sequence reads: CASSQASGDYNQPQHF. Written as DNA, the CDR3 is TGTGCCAGCAGCCAAGCTTCGGGGGATTATAATCAGCCCCAGCATTTT.

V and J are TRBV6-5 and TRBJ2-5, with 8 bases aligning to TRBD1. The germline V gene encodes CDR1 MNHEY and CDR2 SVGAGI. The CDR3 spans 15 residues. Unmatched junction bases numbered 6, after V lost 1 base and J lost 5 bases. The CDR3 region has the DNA TGTGCCAGCAGTTACTGGCAGGGGGCATGGGAGACCCAGTACTTC. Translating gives CASSYWQGAWETQYF.

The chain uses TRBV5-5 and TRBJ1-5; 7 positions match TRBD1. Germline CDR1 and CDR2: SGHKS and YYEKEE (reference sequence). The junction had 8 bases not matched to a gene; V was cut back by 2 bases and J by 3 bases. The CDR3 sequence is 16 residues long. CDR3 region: CASSFRGQAYNQPQHF. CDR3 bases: TGTGCCAGCAGCTTCCGCGGACAGGCCTACAATCAGCCCCAGCATTTT.

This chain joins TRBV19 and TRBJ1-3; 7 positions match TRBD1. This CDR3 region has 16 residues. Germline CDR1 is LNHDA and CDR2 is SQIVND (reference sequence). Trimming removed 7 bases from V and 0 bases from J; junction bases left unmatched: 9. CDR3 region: CASTSPGTASGNTIYF. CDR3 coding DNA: TGTGCCAGTACCTCACCCGGGACAGCCTCTGGAAACACCATATATTTT.

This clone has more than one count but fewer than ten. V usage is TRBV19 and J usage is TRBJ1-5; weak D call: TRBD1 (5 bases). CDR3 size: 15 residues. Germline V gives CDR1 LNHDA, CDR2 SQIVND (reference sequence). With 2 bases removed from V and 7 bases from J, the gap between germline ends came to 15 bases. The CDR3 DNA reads TGTGCCAGTAGTATACCACCCTGGGGGGAACAGCCCCAGCATTTT. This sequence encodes CASSIPPWGEQPQHF. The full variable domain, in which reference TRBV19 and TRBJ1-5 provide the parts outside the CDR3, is DGGITQSPKYLFRKEGQNVTLSCEQNLNHDAMYWYRQDPGQGLRLIYYSQIVNDFQKGDIAEGYSVSREKKESFPLTVTSAQKNPTAFYLCASSIPPWGEQPQHFGDGTRLSIL.

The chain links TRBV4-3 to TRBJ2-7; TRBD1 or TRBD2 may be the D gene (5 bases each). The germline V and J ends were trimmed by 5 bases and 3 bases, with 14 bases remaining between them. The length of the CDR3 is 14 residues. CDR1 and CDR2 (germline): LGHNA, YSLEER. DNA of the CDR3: TGCGCCAGCAGCGAGAACCGGGACGGCTACGAGCAGTACTTC. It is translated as CASSENRDGYEQYF.

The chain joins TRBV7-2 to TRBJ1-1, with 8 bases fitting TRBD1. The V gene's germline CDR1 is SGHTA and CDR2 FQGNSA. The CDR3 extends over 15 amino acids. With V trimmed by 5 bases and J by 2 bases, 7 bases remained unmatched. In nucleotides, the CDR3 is TGTGCCAGCAGCCAAGGCGGGACAGGCAACACTGAAGCTTTCTTT. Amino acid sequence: CASSQGGTGNTEAFF.

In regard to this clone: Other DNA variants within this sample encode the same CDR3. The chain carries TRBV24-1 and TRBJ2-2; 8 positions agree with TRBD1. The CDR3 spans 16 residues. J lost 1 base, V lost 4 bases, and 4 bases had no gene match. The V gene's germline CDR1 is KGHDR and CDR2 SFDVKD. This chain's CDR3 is CATSESGTGNTGELFF. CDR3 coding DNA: TGTGCCACCAGTGAATCTGGGACAGGGAACACCGGGGAGCTGTTTTTT.

The CDR3 nucleotides read TGTGCCAGCAGCTTAGATGAGCGTACTGAAGCTTTCTTT. It encodes CASSLDERTEAFF. The chain carries TRBV11-3 and TRBJ1-1, with D hard to call. In germline, CDR1 is SGHNT, CDR2 YENEEA. The CDR3 sequence is 13 residues long. Between the trimmed V and J ends, which lost 0 bases and 5 bases, there was a span of 7 bases.

Here the CDR3 DNA reads TGTGCCAGCAGTCGACAGGGTGGGGAAAAACTGTTTTTT. This codes for CASSRQGGEKLFF. The chain has TRBV2 and TRBJ1-4, with 7 nucleotides matching TRBD1. The V gene's germline CDR1 is SNHLY and CDR2 FYNNEI. The junction had 5 bases not matched to a gene; V was cut back by 5 bases and J by 8 bases. CDR3 size: 13 residues.

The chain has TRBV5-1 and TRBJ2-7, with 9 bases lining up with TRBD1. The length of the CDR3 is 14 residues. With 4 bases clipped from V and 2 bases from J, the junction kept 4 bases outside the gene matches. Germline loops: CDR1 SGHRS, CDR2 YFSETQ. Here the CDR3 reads CASSAGTGTYEQYF. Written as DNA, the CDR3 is TGCGCCAGCAGCGCCGGGACAGGGACCTACGAGCAGTACTTC.